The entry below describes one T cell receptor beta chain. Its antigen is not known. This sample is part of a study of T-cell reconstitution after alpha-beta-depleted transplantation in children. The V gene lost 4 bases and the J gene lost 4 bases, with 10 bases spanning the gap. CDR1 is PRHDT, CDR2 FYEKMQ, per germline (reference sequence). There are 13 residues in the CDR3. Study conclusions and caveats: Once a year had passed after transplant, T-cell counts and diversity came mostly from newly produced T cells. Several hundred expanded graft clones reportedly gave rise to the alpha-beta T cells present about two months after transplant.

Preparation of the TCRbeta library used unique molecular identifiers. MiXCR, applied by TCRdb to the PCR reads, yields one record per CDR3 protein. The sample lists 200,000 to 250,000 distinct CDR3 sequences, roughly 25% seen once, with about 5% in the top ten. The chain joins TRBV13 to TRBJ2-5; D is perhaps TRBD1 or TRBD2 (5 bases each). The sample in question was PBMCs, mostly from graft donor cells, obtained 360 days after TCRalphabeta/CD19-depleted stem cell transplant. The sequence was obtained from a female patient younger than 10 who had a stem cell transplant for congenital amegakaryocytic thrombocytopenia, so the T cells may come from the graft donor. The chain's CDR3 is CASSSRDRETQYF. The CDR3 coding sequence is TGTGCCAGCAGCTCCCGGGACCGAGAGACCCAGTACTTC. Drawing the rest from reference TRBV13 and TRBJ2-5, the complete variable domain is AAGVIQSPRHLIKEKRETATLKCYPIPRHDTVYWYQQGPGQDPQFLISFYEKMQSDKGSIPDRFSAQQFSDYHSELNMSSLELGDSALYFCASSSRDRETQYFGPGTRLLVL.